This T cell receptor beta chain was sequenced for a study of blood T cell repertoires in COVID-19. Clones were sequenced by immunoSEQ multiplex PCR, and TCRdb holds only the in-frame ones, with some missing. The sample includes over 250,000 clones, about 89% of them seen just once. This clonotype was obtained from a man in his fifties with acute or convalescent COVID-19. The specimen was peripheral blood.

Here the CDR3 DNA reads TGTGCCAGTAGTAGCACCAGGGGTTACTCCTACGAGCAGTACTTC. Protein: CASSSTRGYSYEQYF. The rearrangement joins TRBV19 to TRBJ2-7, with TRBD1 as a possible D gene (6 bases). The germline gives CDR1 LNHDA, CDR2 SQIVND (reference sequence). Trimming removed 4 bases at V and 0 bases at J, with 13 bases between. The CDR3 loop spans 15 amino acids.